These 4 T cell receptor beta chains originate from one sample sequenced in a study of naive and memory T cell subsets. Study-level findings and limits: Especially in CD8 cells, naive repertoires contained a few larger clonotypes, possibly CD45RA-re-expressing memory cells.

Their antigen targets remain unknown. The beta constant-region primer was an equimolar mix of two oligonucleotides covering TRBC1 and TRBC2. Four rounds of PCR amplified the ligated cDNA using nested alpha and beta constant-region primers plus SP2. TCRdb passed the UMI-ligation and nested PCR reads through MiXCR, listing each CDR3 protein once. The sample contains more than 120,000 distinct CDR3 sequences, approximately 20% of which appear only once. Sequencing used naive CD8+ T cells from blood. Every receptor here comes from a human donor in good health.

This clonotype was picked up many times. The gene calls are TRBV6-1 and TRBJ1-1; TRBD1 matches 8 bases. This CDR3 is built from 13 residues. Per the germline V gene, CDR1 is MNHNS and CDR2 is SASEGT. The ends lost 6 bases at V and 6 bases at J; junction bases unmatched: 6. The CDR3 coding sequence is TGTGCCAGCAGGGACAGGGCCAGGTCTGAAGCTTTCTTT. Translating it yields CASRDRARSEAFF.

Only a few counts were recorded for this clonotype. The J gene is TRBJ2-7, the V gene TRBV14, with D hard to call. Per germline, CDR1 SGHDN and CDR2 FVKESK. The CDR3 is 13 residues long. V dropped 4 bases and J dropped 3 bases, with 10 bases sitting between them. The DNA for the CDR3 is TGTGCCAGCAGCCCTAGTAGATTCTACGAGCAGTACTTC. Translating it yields CASSPSRFYEQYF.

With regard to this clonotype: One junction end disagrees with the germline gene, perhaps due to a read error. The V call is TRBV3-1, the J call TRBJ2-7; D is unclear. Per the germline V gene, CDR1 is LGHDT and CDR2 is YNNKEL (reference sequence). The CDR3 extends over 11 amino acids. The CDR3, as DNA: TGTGCCAGCAGCCAAGAGGGCCCCCCGTCGTTC. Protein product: CASSQEGPPSF.

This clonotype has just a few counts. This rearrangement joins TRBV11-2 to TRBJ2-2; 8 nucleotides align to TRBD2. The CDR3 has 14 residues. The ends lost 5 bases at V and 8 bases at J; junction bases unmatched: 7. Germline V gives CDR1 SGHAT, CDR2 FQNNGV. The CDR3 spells CASSHQAGVGELFF. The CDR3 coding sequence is TGTGCCAGCAGCCACCAAGCGGGAGTTGGGGAGCTGTTTTTT.